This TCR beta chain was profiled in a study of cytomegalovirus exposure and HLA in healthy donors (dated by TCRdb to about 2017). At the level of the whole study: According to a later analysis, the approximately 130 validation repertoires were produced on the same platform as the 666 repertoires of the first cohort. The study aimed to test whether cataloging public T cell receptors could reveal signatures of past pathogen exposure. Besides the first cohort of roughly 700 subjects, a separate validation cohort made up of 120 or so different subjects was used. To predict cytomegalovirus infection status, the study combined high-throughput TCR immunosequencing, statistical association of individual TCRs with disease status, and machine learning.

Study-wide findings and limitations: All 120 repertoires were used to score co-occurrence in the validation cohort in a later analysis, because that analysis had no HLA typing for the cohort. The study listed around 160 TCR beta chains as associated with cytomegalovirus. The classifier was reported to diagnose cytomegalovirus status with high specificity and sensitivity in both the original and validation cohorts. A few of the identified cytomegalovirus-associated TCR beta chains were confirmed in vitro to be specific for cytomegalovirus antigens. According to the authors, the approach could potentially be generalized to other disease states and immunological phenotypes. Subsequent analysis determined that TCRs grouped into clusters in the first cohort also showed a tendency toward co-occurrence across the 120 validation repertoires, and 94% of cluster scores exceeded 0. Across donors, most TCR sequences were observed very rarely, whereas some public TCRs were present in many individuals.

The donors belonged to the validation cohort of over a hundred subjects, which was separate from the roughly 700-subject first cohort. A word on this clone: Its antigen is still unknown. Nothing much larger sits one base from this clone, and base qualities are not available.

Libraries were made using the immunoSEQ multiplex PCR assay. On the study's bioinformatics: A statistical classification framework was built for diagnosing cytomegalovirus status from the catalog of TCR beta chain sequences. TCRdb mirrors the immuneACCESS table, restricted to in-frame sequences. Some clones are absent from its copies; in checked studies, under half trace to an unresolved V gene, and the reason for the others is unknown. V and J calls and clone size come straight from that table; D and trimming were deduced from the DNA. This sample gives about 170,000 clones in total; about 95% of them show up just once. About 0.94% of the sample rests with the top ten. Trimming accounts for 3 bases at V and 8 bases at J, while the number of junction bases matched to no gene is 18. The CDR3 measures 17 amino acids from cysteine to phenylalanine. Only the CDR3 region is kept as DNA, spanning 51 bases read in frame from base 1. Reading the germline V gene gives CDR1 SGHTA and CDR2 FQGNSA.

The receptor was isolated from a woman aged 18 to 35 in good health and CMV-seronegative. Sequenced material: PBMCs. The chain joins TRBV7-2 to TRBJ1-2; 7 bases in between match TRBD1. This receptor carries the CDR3 CASSFRPPGTEIEGYTF. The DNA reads TGTGCCAGCAGCTTTAGACCCCCCGGGACAGAGATAGAAGGCTACACCTTC.